This TCR beta chain emerged from a study of OX40 agonist ivuxolimab in advanced cancers. Assay used: immunoSEQ multiplex PCR; TCRdb lists only in-frame clones, some missing. The data contain 89,000 or so clones, about 90% of them singletons. This CDR3 has 15 amino acids. V shed 3 bases, J shed 4 bases, and the junction held 6 bases outside the gene matches. CDR1 SGHTA and CDR2 FQGTGA come from the germline V gene. The sequencing here drew on CD4+ or CD8+ T cells sorted from blood, taken in a trial of the OX40 agonist ivuxolimab. V and J are TRBV7-3 and TRBJ2-1, with 7 bases fitting TRBD2. This TCR was recovered from an adult with an advanced solid tumor such as melanoma, head and neck, liver or kidney cancer. The CDR3 sequence is CASSFGRVPYNEQFF. Written as DNA, the CDR3 is TGTGCCAGCAGCTTTGGGAGGGTCCCATACAATGAGCAGTTCTTC. Full variable domain (missing parts from reference TRBV7-3 and TRBJ2-1): GAGVSQTPSNKVTEKGKYVELRCDPISGHTALYWYRQSLGQGPEFLIYFQGTGAADDSGLPNDRFFAVRPEGSVSTLKIQRTERGDSAVYLCASSFGRVPYNEQFFGPGTRLTVL.